This entry lists 24 T cell receptor beta chains sequenced from one sample in a study of shared clonotypes between healthy human individuals. Data came from immunoSEQ multiplex PCR; TCRdb stores just in-frame clones and leaves some out. This sample carries approximately 82,000 clones, 60% to 80% of them seen once, and the ten largest clones take over 50%. Sequencing input: memory CD8+ T cells sorted from blood. The subset here: CD45RO+ cells pooled with CCR7-negative TemRA cells. All receptors derive from a young man in good health.

This clone was seen only a few times. Mismatch with germline at one junction end may stem from a read error. The gene calls are TRBV5-5 and TRBJ1-1; D gene uncertain. Germline CDR1 and CDR2: SGHKS and YYEKEE (reference sequence). This CDR3 contains 12 residues. This CDR3 reads CASSLGGPRESF. CDR3 nucleotides: TGTGCCAGCAGCTTGGGTGGGCCGCGGGAATCCTTT.

This chain links TRBV7-2 with TRBJ2-2, with no clear D. From germline, CDR1 is SGHTA and CDR2 FQGNSA. This CDR3 spans 14 amino acids. Trimming cost V 1 base and J 1 base, with 4 bases left between them. The CDR3 DNA is TGTGCCAGCAGCTTAGACAGGAACACCGGGGAGCTGTTTTTT. This sequence encodes CASSLDRNTGELFF.

The chain has TRBV28 and TRBJ1-2; D is undetermined. This CDR3 is 11 amino acids long. Trimming took off 11 bases at V and 3 bases at J, with 10 bases between the two ends. CDR1 is MDHEN and CDR2 is SYDVKM in the germline V gene. CDR3 bases: TGTGCCTCCTCAGAGTACTATGGCTACACCTTC. Its translation is CASSEYYGYTF.

V gene TRBV4-3 combines with J gene TRBJ2-1; 7 bases are a match to TRBD2. This CDR3 comprises 14 residues. With 4 bases clipped from V and 7 bases from J, the junction kept 7 bases outside the gene matches. Germline-derived CDR1 and CDR2 are LGHNA and YSLEER. CDR3: CASSPGLDGNEQFF. CDR3 coding DNA: TGCGCCAGCAGCCCCGGACTAGACGGGAATGAGCAGTTCTTC.

This chain links TRBV7-9 with TRBJ1-5; D is undetermined. In germline, CDR1 is SEHNR, CDR2 FQNEAQ (reference sequence). CDR3 length: 13 residues. Trimming removed 4 bases at V and 7 bases at J, with 11 bases between. The CDR3, as DNA: TGTGCCAGCAGCTCATCCTACACCCAGCCCCAGCATTTT. Its translation: CASSSSYTQPQHF.

This clone showed up just a few times. The chain joins TRBV19 to TRBJ1-5, with D possibly TRBD1 on 6 matching bases. Trimming pared 1 base from V and 7 bases from J, leaving 14 bases between. The CDR3 runs 15 residues. Germline CDR1 and CDR2: LNHDA and SQIVND (reference sequence). For the CDR3, the DNA is TGTGCCAGTAGTATAGGCCAGGGAGGGGGACAGCCCCAGCATTTT. Translation gives CASSIGQGGGQPQHF.

The chain employs TRBV7-6 and TRBJ2-5, with 12 bases aligning to TRBD2. Germline V gene lookup returns CDR1 SGHVS and CDR2 FNYEAQ. The CDR3 length is 16 residues. V was clipped by 5 bases and J by 2 bases; unmatched bases: 6. In nucleotides, the CDR3 is TGTGCCAGCAGCCCTAGACTAGCGGGAGATCAAGAGACCCAGTACTTC. Its protein is CASSPRLAGDQETQYF.

As for this clone: This may be a read error: a much more frequent sequence differs by one nucleotide. This rearrangement joins TRBV6-5 to TRBJ2-7; possibly TRBD1 or TRBD2 for D (5 bases each). This CDR3 region has 14 residues. CDR1 is MNHEY, CDR2 SVGAGI, per germline. CDR3 protein: CVSSSGTGGYEQYF. In nucleotides, the CDR3 is TGTGTCAGCAGTTCTGGGACCGGCGGGTACGAGCAGTACTTC.

The chain has TRBV25-1 and TRBJ1-4; D call uncertain. Germline loops: CDR1 MGHDK, CDR2 SYGVNS. Trimming removed 1 base from V and 10 bases from J, with 19 bases in between. The CDR3 is 16 residues long. This CDR3 reads CASSESRMVQPGKLFF. Written as DNA, the CDR3 is TGTGCCAGCAGTGAATCTCGTATGGTACAGCCCGGAAAACTGTTTTTT.

The chain is built from TRBV6-6 and TRBJ2-7; 9 bases line up with TRBD2. Germline V gene data show CDR1 as MNHNY and CDR2 as SVGAGI (reference sequence). The J segment lost 3 bases and the V segment lost 6 bases, leaving 6 bases of the junction unmatched. CDR3 length: 14 residues. The CDR3 reads CASRLAGEGYEQYF. The CDR3 DNA sequence: TGTGCCAGCAGGTTAGCGGGAGAGGGCTACGAGCAGTACTTC.

Only one count was recorded for this clone. The chain recombines TRBV9 with TRBJ2-3; possible D gene TRBD2, 6 bases. V shed 0 bases and J shed 8 bases, with 16 bases lying between them. The CDR3 spans 15 residues. Germline CDR1 SGDLS, CDR2 YYNGEE. The chain's CDR3 is CASSVDLASRGTQYF. The CDR3, as DNA: TGTGCCAGCAGCGTAGACCTAGCGTCGCGTGGTACGCAGTATTTT.

This clone turned up a few times. This chain joins TRBV7-9 and TRBJ2-1; 8 bases line up with TRBD2. CDR3 size: 14 residues. CDR1 and CDR2 (germline): SEHNR, FQNEAQ (reference sequence). The V and J ends lost 7 bases and 8 bases, in that order; junction bases with no gene match: 10. The CDR3 nucleotides are TGTGCCAGCAACGGCGGGACTAGTATGTATGAGCAGTTCTTC. Residues: CASNGGTSMYEQFF.

V is TRBV5-1 and J is TRBJ2-7; 7 positions agree with TRBD2. V was clipped by 9 bases and J by 6 bases; unmatched bases: 15. Germline V gene data show CDR1 as SGHRS and CDR2 as YFSETQ. The CDR3 contains 14 residues. The chain's CDR3 is CATQTSPLDSEQYF. The CDR3 DNA sequence: TGCGCCACCCAGACTAGCCCCCTTGATAGCGAGCAGTACTTC.

This clone was observed a handful of times. This chain joins TRBV7-2 and TRBJ2-1; 7 bases agree with TRBD1. Per germline, CDR1 SGHTA and CDR2 FQGNSA. V gave up 3 bases and J gave up 8 bases; unmatched junction bases: 4. The length of the CDR3 is 13 residues. CDR3 in DNA: TGTGCCAGCAGCTTGGACAGGTTCGATGAGCAGTTCTTC. Translated: CASSLDRFDEQFF.

The chain couples TRBV5-6 to TRBJ2-5; 7 nucleotides align to TRBD1. This CDR3 has 15 residues. The germline V gene encodes CDR1 SGHDT and CDR2 YYEEEE. V gave up 4 bases and J gave up 5 bases; unmatched junction bases: 11. CDR3 coding DNA: TGTGCCAGCAGCCGGGACGACAGGGTTCGGGAGACCCAGTACTTC. This translates into CASSRDDRVRETQYF.

The V gene is TRBV7-9, the J gene TRBJ2-2; tentatively, D is TRBD2 (6 bases). Trimming cost V 2 bases and J 6 bases, with 10 bases left between them. This CDR3 has 14 amino acids. Germline CDR1 reads SEHNR; CDR2 reads FQNEAQ (reference sequence). CDR3 nucleotides: TGTGCCAGCAGCTTATCCGGGAGTCCCGGGGAGCTGTTTTTT. Its translation: CASSLSGSPGELFF.

This clone was detected only once. J is TRBJ2-5 and V is TRBV18, with 7 bases that match TRBD1. The V gene end was trimmed by 3 bases and the J gene end by 5 bases; junction bases not matched to a gene: 9. The CDR3 has 15 residues. Germline V gene data show CDR1 as KGHSH and CDR2 as LQKENI. The CDR3 is CASSPGTALTETQYF. The CDR3 nucleotides are TGTGCCAGCTCACCGGGGACAGCTTTAACGGAGACCCAGTACTTC.

The CDR3 spells CASSQEQGQEVDEQFF. CDR3 nucleotide sequence: TGTGCCAGCAGCCAAGAGCAGGGGCAGGAGGTGGATGAGCAGTTCTTC. The chain couples TRBV4-2 to TRBJ2-1; D might be TRBD1 (6 bases). CDR3 size: 16 residues. The germline V gene has CDR1 LGHNA and CDR2 YNFKEQ. Trimming cost V 0 bases and J 8 bases, with 17 bases left between them.

This clone has ten or more counts. The chain uses TRBV29-1 and TRBJ2-1; D gene ambiguous. Per the germline V gene, CDR1 is SQVTM and CDR2 is ANQGSEA. The V end lost 0 bases, the J end lost 2 bases, and 11 bases lay between the germline ends. This CDR3 has 15 residues. In DNA, the CDR3 is TGCAGCGTTGAAGACCTGGGGAACACCTACAATGAGCAGTTCTTC. It encodes CSVEDLGNTYNEQFF.

This clone was detected ten times or more. The gene calls are TRBV19 and TRBJ2-3, with 11 bases identical to TRBD2. Germline CDR1 LNHDA, CDR2 SQIVND (reference sequence). CDR3 size: 19 residues. V shed 5 bases and J 6 bases; nucleotides not matched to a gene: 19. Here the CDR3 DNA reads TGTGCCAGTAGTGTGACTAGCGGGAATCAGGCGTTAACAAAGGATACGCAGTATTTT. Amino acid sequence: CASSVTSGNQALTKDTQYF.

DNA of the CDR3: TGTGCCAGCAGTTACTCGGACACAGGGCTAGCTGAAGCTTTCTTT. Protein product: CASSYSDTGLAEAFF. V and J are TRBV6-6 and TRBJ1-1, with D maybe TRBD1 (6 bases). Germline loops: CDR1 MNHNY, CDR2 SVGAGI (reference sequence). The ends were cut back, 0 bases at V and 6 bases at J, with 14 bases in the middle. The CDR3 runs to 15 residues.

This chain joins TRBV7-9 and TRBJ2-7; perhaps TRBD1 as D (6 bases). This CDR3 spans 16 amino acids. Germline V gene sequence: CDR1 SEHNR, CDR2 FQNEAQ (reference sequence). The V end was cut by 3 bases, the J end by 5 bases, with 20 bases between. In DNA, the CDR3 is TGTGCCAGCAGCTTGAGGGAGAATCCTAGGGACAACGAGCAGTACTTC. Protein: CASSLRENPRDNEQYF.

The table lists this clone with a few counts. A much more abundant neighbour one base away suggests this may be a read error. At the DNA level, this CDR3 is encoded by other sequences in the same sample as well. V usage is TRBV6-4 and J usage is TRBJ2-1, with 8 positions matching TRBD2. The CDR3 totals 15 residues. Germline V CDR1 and CDR2: MRHNA, SNTAGT. J was trimmed by 0 bases and V by 2 bases; bases with no gene match: 0. CDR3 sequence reads: CASSDTSGSYNEQFF. In DNA, the CDR3 is TGTGCCAGCAGTGACACTAGCGGCTCCTACAATGAGCAGTTCTTC.

The V gene is TRBV2, the J gene TRBJ2-7, with 7 bases fitting TRBD1. This CDR3 has 15 residues. V lost 8 bases, J lost 6 bases, and 16 bases stayed unmatched. Germline V lookup: CDR1 SNHLY, CDR2 FYNNEI. CDR3 residues: CASLTIKRDSLEQYF. CDR3 DNA: TGTGCCAGCTTGACCATCAAAAGGGACAGTCTCGAGCAGTACTTC.